The text below deals with one TCR beta chain. The target antigen is unknown. This sample stems from a study of T cell responses to AZD1222 COVID-19 vaccine. Looking at the study overall: Doses given second, at about 4 or about 12 weeks, were pooled.

Sequencing used immunoSEQ multiplex PCR; TCRdb keeps in-frame clones, though not all of them. The table has over 100,000 clones, 89% seen once. The study, taken as a whole, reports: CD4 TCRs linked to vaccination spanned spike, dominating at 160-218 and 743-854. Repertoire sampling occurred only after the peak T cell response. AZD1222 recipients seropositive at baseline numbered only five or six.

The V and J ends lost 8 bases and 1 base respectively, with 12 bases between them. Germline V CDR1 and CDR2: MNHEY, SMNVEV (reference sequence). The CDR3 consists of 14 residues. The receptor was isolated from an adult in good health. V usage is TRBV27 and J usage is TRBJ2-4; D may match TRBD1 or TRBD2 (6 bases each). The source material was peripheral blood, sampled on day 0 of AZD1222 vaccination. CDR3 amino acids: CASARGGAKNIQYF. Here the CDR3 DNA reads TGTGCCAGCGCTCGAGGGGGGGCCAAAAACATTCAGTACTTC.